This TCR beta chain was identified during a study of T cell responses to AZD1222 COVID-19 vaccine. Study as a whole: The analysis combined second doses at about 4 or about 12 weeks. Study-wide results and caveats: Just a handful of people given AZD1222 tested seropositive at baseline. The donor cohort was predominantly white British with a female majority, and clonal diversity may have been underestimated.

J was trimmed by 5 bases and V by 0 bases; bases with no gene match: 4. CDR3 length: 15 residues. The germline V gene encodes CDR1 SGHRS and CDR2 YFSETQ. TCRdb's copy holds only in-frame clones and misses some; the assay was immunoSEQ multiplex PCR. The sample contains 90,000 to 110,000 clones, 91% of which appear only once. Note on this clone: Its target is unknown. Other DNA sequences in the sample encode the same CDR3.

The origin of this receptor is an adult in good health. The chain carries TRBV5-1 and TRBJ1-4; 7 bases align to TRBD1. The material was peripheral blood, obtained on day 0 of AZD1222 vaccination. The CDR3 here is CASSLGTGLNEKLFF. The CDR3 bases are TGCGCCAGCAGCTTGGGGACAGGCCTCAATGAAAAACTGTTTTTT.